A selection of T cell receptor beta chains follows, all from one sample in a study of blood T cell repertoires in COVID-19. Only in-frame clones appear in the TCRdb table, and some are missing; sequencing was by immunoSEQ multiplex PCR. Among around 230,000 clones listed, about 87% were seen once. Source material: PBMCs or T cells enriched from blood (not recorded which). These receptor sequences come from a man aged 18 to 29 with acute COVID-19. CDR3s include the opening cysteine and the closing phenylalanine or tryptophan. Fields, in order: V gene, clone size, J gene, D gene, CDR3 DNA, CDR3 protein. D genes are given only for firm matches. Rows may omit the clone size; those that give it use once, few, many or a size class.

v_gene: TRBV5-4
abundance: -
j_gene: TRBJ1-1
d_gene: -
CDR3nt: TGTGCCAGCAGCCCCCAAGGTGGCAGACATCATGAAGCTTTCTTT
CDR3aa: CASSPQGGRHHEAFF

v_gene: TRBV6-5
abundance: -
j_gene: TRBJ2-7
d_gene: TRBD1
CDR3nt: TGTGCCAGCTTTACGACAGGGATCTACGAGCAGTACTTC
CDR3aa: CASFTTGIYEQYF

v_gene: TRBV30
abundance: once
j_gene: TRBJ2-3
d_gene: -
CDR3nt: TGTGCCTGGAGTGATCCGGGTGGAGGGCGGACAGATACGCAGTATTTT
CDR3aa: CAWSDPGGGRTDTQYF

v_gene: TRBV2
abundance: -
j_gene: TRBJ2-5
d_gene: TRBD2
CDR3nt: TGTGCCATTCGGGGCCAAACAGCGGGAGGGATGAAGACCCAGTACTTC
CDR3aa: CAIRGQTAGGMKTQYF

v_gene: TRBV14
abundance: -
j_gene: TRBJ2-7
d_gene: TRBD2
CDR3nt: TGTGCCAGCAGCCAATTCACCCCGGGAGGCGACGAGCAGTACTTC
CDR3aa: CASSQFTPGGDEQYF

v_gene: TRBV6-2/TRBV6-3
abundance: -
j_gene: TRBJ2-1
d_gene: -
CDR3nt: TGTGCCAGCAGTTACTCCACCGAGACTTGGAGCTCCTACAATGAGCAGTTCTTC
CDR3aa: CASSYSTETWSSYNEQFF

v_gene: TRBV5-1
abundance: -
j_gene: TRBJ1-1
d_gene: -
CDR3nt: TGCGCCAGCAGCTTGAGATGGGGCCCGATGAACACTGAAGCTTTCTTT
CDR3aa: CASSLRWGPMNTEAFF

v_gene: TRBV19
abundance: -
j_gene: TRBJ1-2
d_gene: TRBD1
CDR3nt: TGTGCCAGTAAAGGGGGCAGCCTCTATGGCTACACCTTC
CDR3aa: CASKGGSLYGYTF

v_gene: TRBV19
abundance: -
j_gene: TRBJ1-1
d_gene: -
CDR3nt: TGTGCCAGTATTCGGCTTTCTAGATCCGAAGCTTTCTTT
CDR3aa: CASIRLSRSEAFF

v_gene: TRBV18
abundance: -
j_gene: TRBJ1-2
d_gene: -
CDR3nt: TGTGCCAGCTCACTTGGGAGACGGCCTTTCCGTGAAGCGGAAAACTACACCTTC
CDR3aa: CASSLGRRPFREAENYTF

v_gene: TRBV27
abundance: -
j_gene: TRBJ2-1
d_gene: -
CDR3nt: TGTGCCAGCGCCGGAGGAAACTCCTACAATGAGCAGTTCTTC
CDR3aa: CASAGGNSYNEQFF

v_gene: TRBV9
abundance: -
j_gene: TRBJ1-1
d_gene: TRBD1
CDR3nt: TGTGCCAGCAGCGTGGTGGGACAGGGGGCGAGTGAAGCTTTCTTT
CDR3aa: CASSVVGQGASEAFF

v_gene: TRBV19
abundance: -
j_gene: TRBJ1-5
d_gene: -
CDR3nt: TGTGCCAGTAGTATTGGCCAGTATAGCAATCAGCCCCAGCATTTT
CDR3aa: CASSIGQYSNQPQHF

v_gene: TRBV5-1
abundance: -
j_gene: TRBJ2-7
d_gene: -
CDR3nt: TGCGCCAGCAGCCCGAACTTCCTAGATCGGGGAACCTACGAGCAGTACTTC
CDR3aa: CASSPNFLDRGTYEQYF

v_gene: TRBV27
abundance: -
j_gene: TRBJ1-5
d_gene: TRBD1
CDR3nt: TGTGCCAGCAGTGGACAGGGTTTAAATCAGCCCCAGCATTTT
CDR3aa: CASSGQGLNQPQHF

v_gene: TRBV15
abundance: once
j_gene: TRBJ2-2
d_gene: TRBD1
CDR3nt: TGTGCCACCAGCGTGAGGGGGCTGAGCACCGGGGAGCTGTTTTTT
CDR3aa: CATSVRGLSTGELFF

v_gene: TRBV7-9
abundance: once
j_gene: TRBJ1-5
d_gene: -
CDR3nt: TGTGCCAGCAGCCTAGGGGGGGGAGGTCAGCCCCAGCATTTT
CDR3aa: CASSLGGGGQPQHF

v_gene: TRBV7-9
abundance: -
j_gene: TRBJ1-4
d_gene: TRBD1
CDR3nt: TGTGCCAGCAGCCCCCCTGGGACAGAGGAAAAACTGTTTTTT
CDR3aa: CASSPPGTEEKLFF

v_gene: TRBV2
abundance: once
j_gene: TRBJ2-1
d_gene: TRBD2
CDR3nt: TGTGCCAGCAAGGGGCGGGAGTTGGACAATGAGCAGTTCTTC
CDR3aa: CASKGRELDNEQFF

v_gene: TRBV30
abundance: -
j_gene: TRBJ2-7
d_gene: -
CDR3nt: TGTGCCTGGAGTAGGGACACAGGTATACGCGAGCAGTACTTC
CDR3aa: CAWSRDTGIREQYF

v_gene: TRBV9
abundance: -
j_gene: TRBJ2-3
d_gene: -
CDR3nt: TGTGCCAGCAGCGAGGGTAGGAGCGGGAGCACAGATACGCAGTATTTT
CDR3aa: CASSEGRSGSTDTQYF

v_gene: TRBV23-1
abundance: -
j_gene: TRBJ2-1
d_gene: -
CDR3nt: TGCGCCAGCAGTCAATCATATGGGGCCCCTAGTTCCAATGAGCAGTTCTTC
CDR3aa: CASSQSYGAPSSNEQFF

v_gene: TRBV10-3
abundance: -
j_gene: TRBJ2-7
d_gene: -
CDR3nt: TGTGCCTCCGGAGAACTAGCAGACTACGAGCAGTACTTC
CDR3aa: CASGELADYEQYF

v_gene: TRBV6-5
abundance: -
j_gene: TRBJ1-5
d_gene: -
CDR3nt: TGTGCCAGCAACCCTGCAACGGGACAGCCCCAGCATTTT
CDR3aa: CASNPATGQPQHF

v_gene: TRBV6-5
abundance: -
j_gene: TRBJ2-7
d_gene: TRBD1
CDR3nt: TGTGCCAGCAGTCTGGGGGGGACAGGGGACCACGAGCAGTACTTC
CDR3aa: CASSLGGTGDHEQYF

v_gene: TRBV9
abundance: -
j_gene: TRBJ2-1
d_gene: TRBD2
CDR3nt: TGTGCCAGCAGCGTCACTAGCGGGAGCCACAATGAGCAGTTCTTC
CDR3aa: CASSVTSGSHNEQFF

v_gene: TRBV5-1
abundance: once
j_gene: TRBJ1-1
d_gene: -
CDR3nt: TGCGCCAGCAGCTTACTGGACGGGGGGCCTGAAGCTTTCTTT
CDR3aa: CASSLLDGGPEAFF

v_gene: TRBV7-8
abundance: -
j_gene: TRBJ2-1
d_gene: TRBD2
CDR3nt: TGTGCCAGCAGCTTCGGTAGCGGGACCTCTTACAATGAGCAGTTCTTC
CDR3aa: CASSFGSGTSYNEQFF

v_gene: TRBV7-2
abundance: -
j_gene: TRBJ1-2
d_gene: -
CDR3nt: TGTGCCAGCAGCTTCTATCTCCTGGGAGGGGAGAATGGCTACACCTTC
CDR3aa: CASSFYLLGGENGYTF

v_gene: TRBV27
abundance: -
j_gene: TRBJ2-7
d_gene: -
CDR3nt: TGTGCCAGCAGTTTGGGGCATAGTTTCTACGAGCAGTACTTC
CDR3aa: CASSLGHSFYEQYF

v_gene: TRBV27
abundance: -
j_gene: TRBJ2-5
d_gene: TRBD1
CDR3nt: TGTGCCAGCGCCCAGGGGGCCGGACAGACCCAGTACTTC
CDR3aa: CASAQGAGQTQYF

v_gene: TRBV19
abundance: -
j_gene: TRBJ1-6
d_gene: -
CDR3nt: TGTGCCACCGGGGACGGGACGGCGGGGAATTCACCCCTCCACTTT
CDR3aa: CATGDGTAGNSPLHF

v_gene: TRBV19
abundance: -
j_gene: TRBJ1-5
d_gene: TRBD1
CDR3nt: TGTGCCAGTAGTGGACAGGCCATAGGCAATCAGCCCCAGCATTTT
CDR3aa: CASSGQAIGNQPQHF

v_gene: TRBV19
abundance: -
j_gene: TRBJ1-1
d_gene: -
CDR3nt: TGTGCCAGTAGAGAACGAACGACAGGTTCGAACACTGAAGCTTTCTTT
CDR3aa: CASRERTTGSNTEAFF

v_gene: TRBV20-1
abundance: few
j_gene: TRBJ2-1
d_gene: -
CDR3nt: TGCAGTGCTAGAGACGGCAATGAGCAGTTCTTC
CDR3aa: CSARDGNEQFF

v_gene: TRBV5-1
abundance: -
j_gene: TRBJ2-1
d_gene: TRBD2
CDR3nt: TGCGCCAGCGCCGTCCTAGCGGGAGATGAGCAGTTCTTC
CDR3aa: CASAVLAGDEQFF

v_gene: TRBV7-8
abundance: -
j_gene: TRBJ1-1
d_gene: -
CDR3nt: TGTGCCAGCAGCTCTCAGGGGAGTGAAGCTTTCTTT
CDR3aa: CASSSQGSEAFF

v_gene: TRBV7-9
abundance: -
j_gene: TRBJ2-7
d_gene: TRBD1
CDR3nt: TGTGCCAGCAGCAGACAGGGCCCCTACGAGCAGTACTTC
CDR3aa: CASSRQGPYEQYF

v_gene: TRBV10-1
abundance: -
j_gene: TRBJ2-7
d_gene: TRBD1
CDR3nt: TGCGCCAGCAGTGACCGGGGACAGGGCTACGAGCAGTACTTC
CDR3aa: CASSDRGQGYEQYF